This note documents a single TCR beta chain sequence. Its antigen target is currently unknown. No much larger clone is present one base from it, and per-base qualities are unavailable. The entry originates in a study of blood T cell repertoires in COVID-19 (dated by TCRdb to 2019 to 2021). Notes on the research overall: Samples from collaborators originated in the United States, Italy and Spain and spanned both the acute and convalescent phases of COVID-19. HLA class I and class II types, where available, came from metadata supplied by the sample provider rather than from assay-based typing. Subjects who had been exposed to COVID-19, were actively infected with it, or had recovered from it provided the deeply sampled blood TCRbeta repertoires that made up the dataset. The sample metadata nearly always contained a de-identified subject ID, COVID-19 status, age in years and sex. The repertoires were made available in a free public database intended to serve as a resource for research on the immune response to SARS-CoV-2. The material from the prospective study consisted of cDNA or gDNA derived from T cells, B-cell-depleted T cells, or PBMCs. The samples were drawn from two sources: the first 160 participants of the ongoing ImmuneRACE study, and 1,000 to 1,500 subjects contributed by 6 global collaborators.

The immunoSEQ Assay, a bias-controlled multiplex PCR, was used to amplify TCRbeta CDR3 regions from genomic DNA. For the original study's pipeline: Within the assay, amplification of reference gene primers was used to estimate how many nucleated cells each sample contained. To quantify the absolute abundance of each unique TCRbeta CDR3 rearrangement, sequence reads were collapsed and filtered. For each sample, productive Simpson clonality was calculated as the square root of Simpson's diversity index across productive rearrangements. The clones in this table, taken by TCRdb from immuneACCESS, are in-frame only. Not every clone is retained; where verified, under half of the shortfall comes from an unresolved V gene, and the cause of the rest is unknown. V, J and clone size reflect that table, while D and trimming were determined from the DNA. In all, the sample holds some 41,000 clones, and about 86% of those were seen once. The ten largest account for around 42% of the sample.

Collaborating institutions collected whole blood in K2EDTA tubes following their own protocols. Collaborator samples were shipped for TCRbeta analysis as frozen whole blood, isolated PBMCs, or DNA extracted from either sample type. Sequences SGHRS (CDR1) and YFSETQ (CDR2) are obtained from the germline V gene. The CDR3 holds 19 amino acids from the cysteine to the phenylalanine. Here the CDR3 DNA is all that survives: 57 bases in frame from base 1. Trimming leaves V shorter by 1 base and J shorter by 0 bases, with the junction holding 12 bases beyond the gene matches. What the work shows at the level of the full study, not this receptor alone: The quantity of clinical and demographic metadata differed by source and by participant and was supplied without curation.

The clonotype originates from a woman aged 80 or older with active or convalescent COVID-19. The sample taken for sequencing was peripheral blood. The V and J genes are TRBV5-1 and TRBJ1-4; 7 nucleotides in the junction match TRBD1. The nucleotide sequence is TGCGCCAGCAGCTTGATCCCTTCAGGGGGTTCTGCAACTAATGAAAAACTGTTTTTT. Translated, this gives CASSLIPSGGSATNEKLFF.